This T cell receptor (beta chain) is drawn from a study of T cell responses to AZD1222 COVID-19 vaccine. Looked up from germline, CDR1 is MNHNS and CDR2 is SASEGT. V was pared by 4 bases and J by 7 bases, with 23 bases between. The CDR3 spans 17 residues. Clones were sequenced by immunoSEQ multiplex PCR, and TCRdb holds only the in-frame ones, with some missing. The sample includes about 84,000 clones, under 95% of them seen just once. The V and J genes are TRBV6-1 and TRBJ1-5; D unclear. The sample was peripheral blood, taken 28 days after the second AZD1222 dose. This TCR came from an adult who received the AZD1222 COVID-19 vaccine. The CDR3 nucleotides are TGTGCCAGCAGTGGCCTCTCCCAGCAATTGGGCACGCAGCCCCAGCATTTT. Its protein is CASSGLSQQLGTQPQHF.